These T cell receptor beta chains were read from a single sample in a study of blood T cell repertoires in COVID-19. Measured with immunoSEQ multiplex PCR; TCRdb has only the in-frame clones, and not every one. The table has fewer than 200,000 clones, roughly 79% seen once. Source material: peripheral blood. These receptors all stem from a woman aged 70-85 years with acute or convalescent COVID-19. Each CDR3 is given without its conserved first and last residue.

ASSLWGRKDVDEQF | TRBJ2-1 | TRBV5-1 | 14
ASSLVGAAAGELF | TRBJ2-2 | TRBV5-1 | 13
ASSQLDYSFNEQF | TRBJ2-1 | TRBV4-1 | 13
ASSWAASTDTQY | TRBJ2-3 | TRBV27 | 12
ASSLIRDRSTYEQY | TRBJ2-7 | TRBV3-1/TRBV3-2 | 14
ASRLMHQGGTEAF | TRBJ1-1 | TRBV3-1/TRBV3-2 | 13
ASSPETGFPGELF | TRBJ2-2 | TRBV6-2/TRBV6-3 | 13
SASLQGSYT | TRBJ1-2 | TRBV20-1 | 9
ASSTRGHYGYT | TRBJ1-2 | TRBV19 | 11
ASSFLFGGANTEAF | TRBJ1-1 | TRBV6-2/TRBV6-3 | 14
TSSQVPPLCEQY | TRBJ2-7 | TRBV1 | 12
SVIARTYNEQF | TRBJ2-1 | TRBV29-1 | 11
ASSLGAGGTVGELF | TRBJ2-2 | TRBV11-2 | 14
ASSPRGQPQH | TRBJ1-5 | TRBV21-1 | 10
ASSLNPGSTHSPLH | TRBJ1-6 | TRBV7-9 | 14
ASSLEMSRGEQY | TRBJ2-7 | TRBV11-2 | 12
ASSPRAGDTIY | TRBJ1-3 | TRBV7-3 | 11
ASGNREKTWGSPLH | TRBJ1-6 | TRBV21-1 | 14
ASSTRASGDSSYEQY | TRBJ2-7 | TRBV19 | 15
ASSFLGANNEQF | TRBJ2-1 | TRBV7-3 | 12
ASSGILQRDSNEQF | TRBJ2-1 | TRBV21-1 | 14
ASSLGLGGAREF | TRBJ2-1 | TRBV7-9 | 12
ASSPQIGGQANYGYT | TRBJ1-2 | TRBV28 | 15
ASSGTSGSYNEQF | TRBJ2-1 | TRBV3-1/TRBV3-2 | 13
ASSFLTGELF | TRBJ2-2 | TRBV27 | 10
ASSYQGHTGELF | TRBJ2-2 | TRBV27 | 12
ASSKGGSAGNTIY | TRBJ1-3 | TRBV19 | 13
ASARDRGYTEAF | TRBJ1-1 | TRBV3-1/TRBV3-2 | 12
ASSSEEGARDTQY | TRBJ2-3 | TRBV7-9 | 13
ASSLGQLNYGYT | TRBJ1-2 | TRBV2 | 12
ASSQGQLTGELF | TRBJ2-2 | TRBV5-1 | 12
ASSLADLITYEQY | TRBJ2-7 | TRBV5-1 | 13
ASSFGLGLTEQY | TRBJ2-7 | TRBV11-2 | 12